A single T cell receptor beta chain is shown here with its context. The study ran its PCR with 60 Vbeta and 13 Jbeta primers. Repertoires were generated with immunoSEQ multiplex PCR, while TCRdb's copy carries only in-frame clones and drops some. The data hold about 270,000 clones, with about 66% observed a single time. The CDR3 is 15 residues long. Germline CDR1 and CDR2: SGHAT and FQNNGV. Trimming took 1 base from V and 0 from J, leaving 7 bases between them. This record comes from a study of cytomegalovirus exposure and HLA in healthy donors. Sequencing was carried out using PBMCs. The chain has TRBV11-2 and TRBJ1-3; maybe TRBD1 (5 bases). The sequence was collected from a female donor in good health and CMV-seronegative. CDR3 protein: CASSLVGRSGNTIYF. The DNA for the CDR3 is TGTGCCAGCAGCTTAGTGGGGCGCTCTGGAAACACCATATATTTT.